Listed below are T cell receptor beta chains from one sample, sequenced in a study of blood T cell repertoires in COVID-19. Repertoires were generated with immunoSEQ multiplex PCR, while TCRdb's copy carries only in-frame clones and drops some. The table records under 350,000 clones, roughly 90% of them present only once. Sequencing was done on a sample of peripheral blood. The receptor set was obtained from a man aged 40-55 years with acute or convalescent COVID-19. Each CDR3 is given with its conserved first and last residue. A D gene is named only where the DNA matches it firmly. Some rows have no size entry. The others give once, few or many, or a class for an expanded clone.

.	TRBJ2-1	.	TRBV5-4	TGTGCCAGCAGCCCCACCGGGACACGTCCCAATGAGCAGTTCTTC	CASSPTGTRPNEQFF
.	TRBJ1-2	.	TRBV29-1	TGCAGCGTTGGAGGGGGAAGCTATGGCTACACCTTC	CSVGGGSYGYTF
.	TRBJ1-1	TRBD1	TRBV10-3	TGTGCCATCAGGCTGACAGGGCGGGACACTGAAGCTTTCTTT	CAIRLTGRDTEAFF
.	TRBJ2-1	.	TRBV6-6	TGTGCCAGCAGTTACTCACAGGGCTCCTACAATGAGCAGTTCTTC	CASSYSQGSYNEQFF
.	TRBJ2-7	TRBD2	TRBV3-1/TRBV3-2	TGTGCCAGCAGCCTTAATCCTAGCGGGGGCTACGAGCAGTACTTC	CASSLNPSGGYEQYF
.	TRBJ1-6	.	TRBV5-1	TGCGCCAGCAGCCCCTCAGGGGACTCACCCCTCCACTTT	CASSPSGDSPLHF
.	TRBJ2-1	TRBD2	TRBV15	TGTGCCACCACCGGCGGGGGGGCCTTAAGGAACAATGAGCAGTTCTTC	CATTGGGALRNNEQFF
.	TRBJ2-7	TRBD1	TRBV15	TGTGCCACCAGCAGCGGGACAGGGTCAACATACGAGCAGTACTTC	CATSSGTGSTYEQYF
.	TRBJ1-1	.	TRBV7-3	TGTGCCAGCAGCTTAATGGGACAAGAAGCTTTCTTT	CASSLMGQEAFF
.	TRBJ1-6	.	TRBV14	TGTGCCAGCAGCCCGAGGAGGACCTATAATTCACCCCTCCACTTT	CASSPRRTYNSPLHF
.	TRBJ1-3	.	TRBV7-6	TGTGCCAGCAGCTCCACAGGGCCAGGAAACACCATATATTTT	CASSSTGPGNTIYF
.	TRBJ2-3	.	TRBV11-2	TGTGCCAGCAGCTTAAGAGGAAACTTGGAGGCAGATACGCAGTATTTT	CASSLRGNLEADTQYF
.	TRBJ1-2	TRBD1	TRBV7-9	TGTGCCAGCAGCTTAGGGACAGGATCTCTCCCTGGAGGCTACACCTTC	CASSLGTGSLPGGYTF
.	TRBJ2-7	TRBD2	TRBV2	TGTGCCAGCAGGGCCGGTACTAGCGGCTCCTACGAGCAGTACTTC	CASRAGTSGSYEQYF
once	TRBJ1-1	.	TRBV5-4	TGTGCCAGCAGCTCCTGGGCCGGTGAAGCTTTCTTT	CASSSWAGEAFF
.	TRBJ1-2	TRBD1	TRBV2	TGTGCCAGCTCTACAGGGGGGTTCTATGGCTACACCTTC	CASSTGGFYGYTF
.	TRBJ1-2	.	TRBV10-2	TGCGCCAGCAGTGAGGAAGGGGTCGGCTACACCTTC	CASSEEGVGYTF
.	TRBJ2-1	TRBD1	TRBV10-3	TGTGCCATCAGTGAGGAGAGGTGGCACAGGGGGCTCAATGAGCAGTTCTTC	CAISEERWHRGLNEQFF
once	TRBJ1-1	TRBD1	TRBV10-3	TGTGCCATCAGTGTTTGGGGACAGGGGGAAAACACTGAAGCTTTCTTT	CAISVWGQGENTEAFF
.	TRBJ2-7	.	TRBV7-8	TGTGCCAGCAGCTTATCCCCACAGCTATCCTACGAGCAGTACTTC	CASSLSPQLSYEQYF
.	TRBJ2-1	TRBD1	TRBV27	TGTGCCAGCAGGAGAGCAGGGGGCTTCTACAATGAGCAGTTCTTC	CASRRAGGFYNEQFF
.	TRBJ2-2	.	TRBV27	TGTGCCAGCCGTTACTACGGGGAGCTGTTTTTT	CASRYYGELFF
.	TRBJ1-2	.	TRBV6-1	TGTGCCAGCAGTGAAGCATACGGGGGATATGGCTACACCTTC	CASSEAYGGYGYTF
.	TRBJ1-2	TRBD1	TRBV2	TGTGCCAGCAGTGAATTCAGGACAGGCTTCTTC	CASSEFRTGFF
.	TRBJ1-5	.	TRBV6-1	TGTGCCAGCAGTGAGAGTAGACTATTACGGTTGGGTCAGCCCCAGCATTTT	CASSESRLLRLGQPQHF
.	TRBJ1-2	.	TRBV28	TGTGCCAGCAGTTTAGGAGGGAGAGGCTATGGCTACACCTTC	CASSLGGRGYGYTF
.	TRBJ1-5	.	TRBV24-1	TGTGCCACCAGTAACAGGGCTAGCAATCAGCCCCAGCATTTT	CATSNRASNQPQHF
.	TRBJ1-1	.	TRBV29-1	TGCAGCGTTACCGAGGTGTATCGGAGGGCTTTCTTT	CSVTEVYRRAFF
.	TRBJ1-2	.	TRBV10-3	TGTGCCATCAGTGAGTCGGGCAGCCTCTATGGCTACACCTTC	CAISESGSLYGYTF
.	TRBJ2-7	.	TRBV27	TGTGCCAGCAGTACAGGGCCGGGTGAGCAGTACTTC	CASSTGPGEQYF
.	TRBJ2-7	.	TRBV5-1	TGCGCCAGCAGAACAGGGATCGGGGCCTACGAGCAGTACTTC	CASRTGIGAYEQYF
.	TRBJ1-2	.	TRBV3-1/TRBV3-2	TGTGCCAGCAGCCAAGATGGGACATCCTCCGGCTACACCTTC	CASSQDGTSSGYTF
.	TRBJ1-1	.	TRBV7-6	TGTGCCAGCAGTGCTGGCGGGGGGAACACTGAAGCTTTCTTT	CASSAGGGNTEAFF
.	TRBJ2-2	TRBD1	TRBV5-1	TGCGCCAGCAGCCCGGGACAGGGAAACACCGGGGAGCTGTTTTTT	CASSPGQGNTGELFF
.	TRBJ2-7	.	TRBV10-3	TGTGCCATCAGCGACCCCGGGTCGAGTCACTACGAGCAGTACTTC	CAISDPGSSHYEQYF
.	TRBJ2-3	.	TRBV5-5	TGTGCCAGCAGCTTAGGAGTAGCAGATACGCAGTATTTT	CASSLGVADTQYF
.	TRBJ2-3	TRBD2	TRBV6-5	TGTGCCAGCATTAGGTTAGCGGGGGTGTCAGATACGCAGTATTTT	CASIRLAGVSDTQYF
.	TRBJ1-4	TRBD1	TRBV19	TGTGCCAGTACCGACAGGGTATACGAAAAACTGTTTTTT	CASTDRVYEKLFF
.	TRBJ2-3	.	TRBV4-2	TGTGCCAGCAGCCAAGGCGGCTCCTACACAGATACGCAGTATTTT	CASSQGGSYTDTQYF
.	TRBJ2-5	TRBD2	TRBV5-1	TGCGCCAGCAGCCCGACGGGGGGGCTGTTGATGGAGACCCAGTACTTC	CASSPTGGLLMETQYF
.	TRBJ2-7	TRBD1	TRBV11-3	TGTGCCAGCAGCCGGACAGGCTCCTACGAGCAGTACTTC	CASSRTGSYEQYF
.	TRBJ1-1	.	TRBV5-1	TGCGCCAGCAGCTCCCAGGGCGGTTTCACTGAAGCTTTCTTT	CASSSQGGFTEAFF
.	TRBJ1-2	.	TRBV7-2	TGTGCCAGCAGCTTAGAACACAGCCTCTATGGCTACACCTTC	CASSLEHSLYGYTF
.	TRBJ1-5	.	TRBV5-1	TGCGCCAGCAGCTTCCAGACCACCGGGACACGGTGTAGCGGGCAGCCCCAGCATTTT	CASSFQTTGTRCSGQPQHF
once	TRBJ1-1	.	TRBV10-1	TGCGCCAGCAGCAGGACAGTCCGGCCCACTGAAGCTTTCTTT	CASSRTVRPTEAFF
.	TRBJ2-2	TRBD1	TRBV27	TGTGCCAGCAGTTTATCCGGACAGGGGACCGGGGAGCTGTTTTTT	CASSLSGQGTGELFF
.	TRBJ1-2	TRBD1	TRBV7-8	TGTGCCAGCAGCTCCAACAGGGGGCTCAGCTATGGCTACACCTTC	CASSSNRGLSYGYTF
.	TRBJ1-2	.	TRBV20-1	TGCAGTTGGCGGGGGTTCTATGGCTACACCTTC	CSWRGFYGYTF
once	TRBJ1-2	.	TRBV2	TGTGCCAGCAGTGAAGCCCTCGGGGGTGGCTACACCTTC	CASSEALGGGYTF
.	TRBJ1-1	.	TRBV13	TGTGCCAGCAGCCCGGGGGGGAGCACTGAAGCTTTCTTT	CASSPGGSTEAFF
once	TRBJ1-1	TRBD1	TRBV2	TGTGCCAGCAGCACGACAGGGTCGGGCACTGAAGCTTTCTTT	CASSTTGSGTEAFF
once	TRBJ2-6	.	TRBV4-2	TGTGCCAGCAGCCAAGACGGGGATTCTGGGGCCAACGTCCTGACTTTC	CASSQDGDSGANVLTF
.	TRBJ2-7	.	TRBV5-1	TGCGCCAGCAGGCCCCTCTCTAGCGTCGCCTACGAGCAGTACTTC	CASRPLSSVAYEQYF
.	TRBJ1-5	TRBD1	TRBV18	TGTGCCAGCTCAGACGGACAGGGCAATCAGCCCCAGCATTTT	CASSDGQGNQPQHF
.	TRBJ2-7	.	TRBV10-1	TGCGCCAGCAGTGAGTCGACTTTCCCCTACGAGCAGTACTTC	CASSESTFPYEQYF
.	TRBJ2-1	TRBD2	TRBV5-1	TGCGCCAGCAGCGGACTAGCGGGGGGGTTATACAATGAGCAGTTCTTC	CASSGLAGGLYNEQFF
.	TRBJ1-2	.	TRBV10-2	TGCGCCAGCAGTGATCAGGGATTGGACTATGGCTACACCTTC	CASSDQGLDYGYTF
once	TRBJ1-2	TRBD1	TRBV5-1	TGCGCCAGCAGCTCAACGACAGGGAACTATGGCTACACCTTC	CASSSTTGNYGYTF